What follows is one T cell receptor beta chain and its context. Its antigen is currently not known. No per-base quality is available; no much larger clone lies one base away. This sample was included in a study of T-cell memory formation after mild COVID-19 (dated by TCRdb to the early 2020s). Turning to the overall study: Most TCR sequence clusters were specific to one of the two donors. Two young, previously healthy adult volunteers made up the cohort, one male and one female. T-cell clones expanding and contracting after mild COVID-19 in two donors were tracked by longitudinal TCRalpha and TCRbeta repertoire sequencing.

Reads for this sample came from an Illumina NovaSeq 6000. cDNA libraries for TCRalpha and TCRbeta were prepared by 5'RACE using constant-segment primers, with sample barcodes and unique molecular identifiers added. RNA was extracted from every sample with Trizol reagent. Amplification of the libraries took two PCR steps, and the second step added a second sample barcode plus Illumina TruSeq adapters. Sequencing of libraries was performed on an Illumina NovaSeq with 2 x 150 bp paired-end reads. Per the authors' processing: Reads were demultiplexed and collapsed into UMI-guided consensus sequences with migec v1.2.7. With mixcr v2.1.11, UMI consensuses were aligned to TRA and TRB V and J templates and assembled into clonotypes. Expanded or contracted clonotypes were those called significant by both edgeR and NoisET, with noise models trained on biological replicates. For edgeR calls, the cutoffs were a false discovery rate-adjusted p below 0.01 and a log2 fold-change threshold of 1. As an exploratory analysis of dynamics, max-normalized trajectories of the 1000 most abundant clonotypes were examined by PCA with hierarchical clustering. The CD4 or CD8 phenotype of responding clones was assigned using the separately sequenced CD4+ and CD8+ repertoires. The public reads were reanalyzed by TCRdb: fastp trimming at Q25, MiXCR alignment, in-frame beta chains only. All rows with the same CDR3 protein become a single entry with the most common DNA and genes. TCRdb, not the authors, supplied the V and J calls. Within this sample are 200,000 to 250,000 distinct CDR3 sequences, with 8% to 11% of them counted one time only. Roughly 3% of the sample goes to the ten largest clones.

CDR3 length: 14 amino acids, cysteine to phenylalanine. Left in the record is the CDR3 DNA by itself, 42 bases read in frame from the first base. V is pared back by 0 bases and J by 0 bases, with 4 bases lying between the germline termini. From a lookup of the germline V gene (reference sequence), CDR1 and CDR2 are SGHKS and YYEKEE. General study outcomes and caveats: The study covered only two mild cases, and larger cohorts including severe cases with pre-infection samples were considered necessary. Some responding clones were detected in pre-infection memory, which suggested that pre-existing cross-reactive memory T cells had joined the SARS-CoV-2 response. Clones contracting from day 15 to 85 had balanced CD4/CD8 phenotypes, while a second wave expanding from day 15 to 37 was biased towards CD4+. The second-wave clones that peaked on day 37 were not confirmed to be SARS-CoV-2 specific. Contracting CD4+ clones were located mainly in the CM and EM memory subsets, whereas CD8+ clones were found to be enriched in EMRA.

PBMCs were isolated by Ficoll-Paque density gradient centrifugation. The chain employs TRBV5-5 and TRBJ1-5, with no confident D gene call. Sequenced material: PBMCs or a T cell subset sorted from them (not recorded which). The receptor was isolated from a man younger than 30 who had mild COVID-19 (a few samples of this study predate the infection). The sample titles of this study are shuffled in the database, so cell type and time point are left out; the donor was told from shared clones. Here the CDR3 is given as CASSLAVSNQPQHF. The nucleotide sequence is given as TGTGCCAGCAGCTTGGCGGTTAGCAATCAGCCCCAGCATTTT.